The rows below give T cell receptor beta chains drawn from one sample of a study of Graves' ophthalmopathy and Graves' hyperthyroidism. TCRdb ran MiXCR on the multiplex PCR reads and lists one entry per CDR3 protein. This sample has approximately 700,000 distinct CDR3 sequences, with around 40% found just once. Sequenced input: peripheral blood. The receptors stem from an adult man with Graves' ophthalmopathy. The CDR3 runs from the conserved cysteine through the conserved F or W. The order of the fields is clone size, V gene, J gene, D gene, CDR3 DNA, CDR3 protein. A D gene is named only where the DNA matches it firmly. Size values are once, few and many counts, or a class for expanded clones, and some rows have none.

clone_size: many; v_call: TRBV19; j_call: TRBJ1-4; d_call: TRBD1; cdr3_nt: TGTGCCAGTAAAGAAACCGGGACAGCTAATGAAAAACTGTTTTTT; cdr3_aa: CASKETGTANEKLFF
clone_size: NA; v_call: TRBV20-1; j_call: TRBJ2-5; d_call: TRBD1; cdr3_nt: TGCAGTGCTTCTTCGCAGGGGGCGAGGCAAGAGACCCAGTACTTC; cdr3_aa: CSASSQGARQETQYF
clone_size: many; v_call: TRBV29-1; j_call: TRBJ2-7; d_call: TRBD1; cdr3_nt: TGCAGCGTACAGGGGGCTTGGGGCTACGAGCAGTACTTC; cdr3_aa: CSVQGAWGYEQYF
clone_size: NA; v_call: TRBV20-1; j_call: TRBJ2-7; d_call: TRBD1; cdr3_nt: TGCAGTGCTACGCCCGGGACAGGGGGAAACGAGCAGTACTTC; cdr3_aa: CSATPGTGGNEQYF
clone_size: many; v_call: TRBV10-3; j_call: TRBJ1-6; d_call: NA; cdr3_nt: TGTGCCAGCAGTTACAGTTCCGATTCACCCCTCCACTTT; cdr3_aa: CASSYSSDSPLHF
clone_size: NA; v_call: TRBV7-9; j_call: TRBJ2-7; d_call: TRBD1; cdr3_nt: TGTGCCAGCAGCCCCTCCGGGACAGGGGGTCCCTATTACGAGCAGTACTTC; cdr3_aa: CASSPSGTGGPYYEQYF
clone_size: NA; v_call: TRBV7-2; j_call: TRBJ2-2; d_call: TRBD1; cdr3_nt: TGTGCCAGCAGCCAAGATGTCAGGGGGCTCGCCGGGGAGCTGTTTTTT; cdr3_aa: CASSQDVRGLAGELFF
clone_size: few; v_call: TRBV7-2; j_call: TRBJ2-7; d_call: NA; cdr3_nt: TGTGCCAGCAGCTTAGAACGGGGGGCGCGTCGGGGTTACGAGCAGTACTTC; cdr3_aa: CASSLERGARRGYEQYF
clone_size: NA; v_call: TRBV29-1; j_call: TRBJ1-2; d_call: TRBD1; cdr3_nt: TGCAGCGTTGCCGCGGGACAGGGGGCGCGGTACTATGGCTACACCTTC; cdr3_aa: CSVAAGQGARYYGYTF
clone_size: NA; v_call: TRBV24-1; j_call: TRBJ1-5; d_call: NA; cdr3_nt: TGTGCCACCAGTGATTGGAAGGCAGGGGCGGGGGAGACCCAGCATTTT; cdr3_aa: CATSDWKAGAGETQHF
clone_size: many; v_call: TRBV15; j_call: TRBJ2-5; d_call: TRBD2; cdr3_nt: TGTGCCACCAGTTCCTTGCGGGAGTTAAGGGAGACCCAGTACTTC; cdr3_aa: CATSSLRELRETQYF
clone_size: NA; v_call: TRBV2; j_call: TRBJ1-4; d_call: NA; cdr3_nt: TGTGCCAGCAGTGAAGCGCGGGGGCCTAATGAAAAACTGTTTTTT; cdr3_aa: CASSEARGPNEKLFF
clone_size: many; v_call: TRBV19; j_call: TRBJ1-5; d_call: NA; cdr3_nt: TGTGCCGGAAGACAGGACCACTATAGCAATCAGCCCCAGCATTTT; cdr3_aa: CAGRQDHYSNQPQHF
clone_size: NA; v_call: TRBV2; j_call: TRBJ1-4; d_call: NA; cdr3_nt: TGTGCCAGCAGTTTCTCTCGGACGGCGACTGGAGAAAAACTGTTTTTT; cdr3_aa: CASSFSRTATGEKLFF
clone_size: NA; v_call: TRBV7-9; j_call: TRBJ2-2; d_call: NA; cdr3_nt: TGTGCCAGCAGTTACAGGGGAGGTCCCACCGGGGAGCTGTTTTTT; cdr3_aa: CASSYRGGPTGELFF
clone_size: many; v_call: TRBV7-3; j_call: TRBJ2-2; d_call: NA; cdr3_nt: TGTGCCAGCAGCCCAAAGGGATTCGGGGAGCTGTTTTTT; cdr3_aa: CASSPKGFGELFF
clone_size: NA; v_call: TRBV7-9; j_call: TRBJ2-2; d_call: NA; cdr3_nt: TGTGACAGCAGTCTGAACACCGGGGAGCTGTTTTTT; cdr3_aa: CDSSLNTGELFF
clone_size: many; v_call: TRBV7-2; j_call: TRBJ2-7; d_call: NA; cdr3_nt: TGTGCCAGCAGCTTCTTCAGGGAAAGGCCCTGGGAGCAGTACTTC; cdr3_aa: CASSFFRERPWEQYF
clone_size: NA; v_call: TRBV20-1; j_call: TRBJ1-6; d_call: NA; cdr3_nt: TGCAGTGCACTAGCCCGGGACAAGGTCCAACCACCCCTCCACTTT; cdr3_aa: CSALARDKVQPPLHF
clone_size: NA; v_call: TRBV7-9; j_call: TRBJ2-3; d_call: NA; cdr3_nt: TGTGCCAGCAGCTTAGCGGATGATACGCAGTATTTT; cdr3_aa: CASSLADDTQYF
clone_size: many; v_call: TRBV2; j_call: TRBJ1-2; d_call: TRBD1; cdr3_nt: TGTGCCAGCAGAGCGGGACAGGGCAATGGCTACACCTTC; cdr3_aa: CASRAGQGNGYTF
clone_size: NA; v_call: TRBV7-8; j_call: TRBJ2-5; d_call: TRBD1; cdr3_nt: TGTGCCAGCAGCGTGCGACAGGGGGCGCGATCGGAGACCCAGTACTTC; cdr3_aa: CASSVRQGARSETQYF
clone_size: NA; v_call: TRBV15; j_call: TRBJ1-2; d_call: TRBD1; cdr3_nt: TGTGCCACCAGCAGAAATACAGGGGCAGCCTATGGCTACACCTTC; cdr3_aa: CATSRNTGAAYGYTF
clone_size: NA; v_call: TRBV6-5; j_call: TRBJ1-2; d_call: NA; cdr3_nt: TGTGCCAGCAGTGCCTCGGGGGGTACCTATGGCTACACCTTC; cdr3_aa: CASSASGGTYGYTF
clone_size: NA; v_call: TRBV10-3; j_call: TRBJ1-2; d_call: NA; cdr3_nt: TGTGCCAGCAGTCCACCGTCCTATGGCTACACCTTC; cdr3_aa: CASSPPSYGYTF
clone_size: once; v_call: TRBV10-3; j_call: TRBJ1-1; d_call: NA; cdr3_nt: TGTGCCACCCCTAGCGAATACACTGAAGCTTTCTTT; cdr3_aa: CATPSEYTEAFF
clone_size: NA; v_call: TRBV7-9; j_call: TRBJ2-7; d_call: NA; cdr3_nt: TGTGCCAGCAGCTTAGTGAGGCAGAAAAGCTCCTACGAGCAGTACTTC; cdr3_aa: CASSLVRQKSSYEQYF